The entry below describes one TCR beta chain. Its specificity is not known. V lost 0 bases and J 5 bases, leaving 19 bases between the germline ends. CDR3 length: 17 residues. CDR1 is LGHDT, CDR2 YNNKEL, per germline (reference sequence). The sample belongs to a study of blood T cells in healthy people across ages. Study overall: Template switching captured about one barcoded beta molecule per two T cells. Study-wide results and caveats: The recorded TCR beta diversity per million T cells decreased in a roughly linear manner with age. Naive T cell percentage showed a strong correlation with TCR beta diversity.

It was with a sample-barcoded 5' primer and a J-beta primer mix that a second PCR of roughly 7 to 12 cycles was run. Each cDNA molecule was tagged by a template-switch adaptor with 12 random nucleotides. One entry per CDR3 protein, called by TCRdb with MiXCR from the 5' RACE reads. The data hold around 1,500,000 distinct CDR3 sequences, with 28% observed a single time. J is TRBJ2-5 and V is TRBV3-1; D is possibly TRBD1 (6 bases). The specimen sequenced was blood. The sequence was obtained from a young woman in good health. The CDR3 is CASSQDGVNRAHETQYF. In nucleotides, the CDR3 is TGTGCCAGCAGCCAAGATGGGGTTAACAGGGCGCACGAGACCCAGTACTTC.